Listed below are T cell receptor beta chains from one sample, sequenced in a study of cytomegalovirus exposure and HLA in healthy donors. Repertoires were generated with immunoSEQ multiplex PCR, while TCRdb's copy carries only in-frame clones and drops some. The sample holds 90,000 to 120,000 clones; roughly 80% are singletons and the top ten take roughly 1.8%. Sequenced: PBMCs. The receptors were sampled from a woman aged 40 to 50 in good health and CMV-seronegative. The CDR3 runs from the conserved cysteine through the conserved F or W. Each record gives: CDR3 DNA, CDR3 protein, D gene, J gene, V gene. A D gene is named only where the DNA matches it firmly.

CDR3 DNA: TGTGCCAGCAGTTTTGACAGGGCAAACTATGGCTACACCTTC; CDR3 protein: CASSFDRANYGYTF; D gene: TRBD1; J gene: TRBJ1-2; V gene: TRBV6-5
CDR3 DNA: TGTGCCAGCCGCGGTCCGGATGACACTGAAGCTTTCTTT; CDR3 protein: CASRGPDDTEAFF; D gene: NA; J gene: TRBJ1-1; V gene: TRBV5-4
CDR3 DNA: TGTGCCAGCAGTAGACGGGAGGGCTACAATGAGCAGTTCTTC; CDR3 protein: CASSRREGYNEQFF; D gene: TRBD2; J gene: TRBJ2-1; V gene: TRBV6-4
CDR3 DNA: TGTGCCAGCAGTCGAGGTGCGCAAAGCAATCAGCCCCAGCATTTT; CDR3 protein: CASSRGAQSNQPQHF; D gene: NA; J gene: TRBJ1-5; V gene: TRBV5-5
CDR3 DNA: TGTGCCATCAGTGGGGAGGACAGGGTCTACGAGCAGTACTTC; CDR3 protein: CAISGEDRVYEQYF; D gene: TRBD1; J gene: TRBJ2-7; V gene: TRBV10-3
CDR3 DNA: TGTGCCAGCAGCCCACGTGCTAATGCCCCCTACGAGCAGTACTTC; CDR3 protein: CASSPRANAPYEQYF; D gene: NA; J gene: TRBJ2-7; V gene: TRBV7-9
CDR3 DNA: TGCGCCAGCAGCTTGGAGACAGTCTACAATGAGCAGTTCTTC; CDR3 protein: CASSLETVYNEQFF; D gene: NA; J gene: TRBJ2-1; V gene: TRBV5-1
CDR3 DNA: TGTGCCAGCAGCTCAATCGGCAGGGTACAGGGGCCCCAGCATTTT; CDR3 protein: CASSSIGRVQGPQHF; D gene: NA; J gene: TRBJ1-5; V gene: TRBV7-9
CDR3 DNA: TGTGCCAGCAGGCCCGAGGGGACAGGGATATTCTTC; CDR3 protein: CASRPEGTGIFF; D gene: TRBD1; J gene: TRBJ2-4; V gene: TRBV6-6
CDR3 DNA: TGTGCCAGCAGCTTAATGTCCGGTCCCAATTCACCCCTCCACTTT; CDR3 protein: CASSLMSGPNSPLHF; D gene: NA; J gene: TRBJ1-6; V gene: TRBV7-3
CDR3 DNA: TGTGCCAGCAGCTTAGGGACTAGCGACTCCACAGATACGCAGTATTTT; CDR3 protein: CASSLGTSDSTDTQYF; D gene: TRBD2; J gene: TRBJ2-3; V gene: TRBV7-3
CDR3 DNA: TGTGCCAGTAGTATAGTGACAGGGGGGATAAACAATCAGCCCCAGCATTTT; CDR3 protein: CASSIVTGGINNQPQHF; D gene: TRBD1; J gene: TRBJ1-5; V gene: TRBV19
CDR3 DNA: TGTGCCTGGAGTCCCCTAGCGGGAGGGGAAGATACGCAGTATTTT; CDR3 protein: CAWSPLAGGEDTQYF; D gene: TRBD2; J gene: TRBJ2-3; V gene: TRBV30